This TCR beta chain came from a study of shared clonotypes between healthy human individuals. General study results and limits: Sampling covered blood only; tissue repertoires likely differ. Against clonotypes common to all four donors, non-shared ones had lower generation probabilities.

As concerns this clone: Its antigen is undetermined.

Genomic DNA from each subset was divided evenly over several immunoSEQ plates. Clones were read by immunoSEQ multiplex PCR, and TCRdb kept only the in-frame ones, dropping some. The sample includes some 1.1 million clones, 60% to 85% of them seen just once. CD4+ cells underwent separation, giving CD45RA+ naive and CD45RA-negative memory subsets. This CDR3 comprises 15 residues. With 2 bases removed from V and 9 bases from J, the gap between germline ends came to 20 bases. Germline assignment: CDR1 GTSNPN and CDR2 SVGIG (reference sequence). This chain connects TRBV30 to TRBJ2-1; weak D call: TRBD2 (5 bases). Sequenced: memory CD4+ T cells from PBMCs. Subset noted: CD45RA-negative fraction. This TCR was sampled from a young man in good health. Some clones in this sample may be carry-over from other donors' samples. Written as DNA, the CDR3 is TGTGCCTGGAGTCCGTACGGGAAGACGCTCGGTGAGCAGTTCTTC. Protein sequence: CAWSPYGKTLGEQFF.